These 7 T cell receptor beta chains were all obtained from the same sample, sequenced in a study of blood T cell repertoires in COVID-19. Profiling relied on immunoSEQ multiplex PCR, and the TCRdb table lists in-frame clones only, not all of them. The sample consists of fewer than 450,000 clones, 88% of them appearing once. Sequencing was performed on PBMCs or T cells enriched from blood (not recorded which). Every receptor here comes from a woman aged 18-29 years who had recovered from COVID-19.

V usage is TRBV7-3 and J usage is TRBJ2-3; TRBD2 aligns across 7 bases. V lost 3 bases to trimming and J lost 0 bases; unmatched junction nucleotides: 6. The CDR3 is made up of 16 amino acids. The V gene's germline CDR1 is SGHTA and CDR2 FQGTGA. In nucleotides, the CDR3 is TGTGCCAGCAGCTTGGGGCTAGCGGATAGCACAGATACGCAGTATTTT. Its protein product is CASSLGLADSTDTQYF.

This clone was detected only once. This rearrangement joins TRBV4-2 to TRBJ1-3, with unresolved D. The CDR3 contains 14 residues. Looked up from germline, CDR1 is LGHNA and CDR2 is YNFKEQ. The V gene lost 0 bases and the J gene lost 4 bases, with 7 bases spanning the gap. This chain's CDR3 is CASSQEVRGNTIYF. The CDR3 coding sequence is TGTGCCAGCAGCCAAGAAGTCAGAGGAAACACCATATATTTT.

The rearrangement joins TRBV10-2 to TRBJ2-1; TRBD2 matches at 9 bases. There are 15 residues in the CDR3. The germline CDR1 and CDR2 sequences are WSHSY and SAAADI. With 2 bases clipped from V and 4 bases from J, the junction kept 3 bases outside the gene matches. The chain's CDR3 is CASSEVAGGYNEQFF. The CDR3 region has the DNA TGCGCCAGCAGTGAGGTGGCGGGGGGGTACAATGAGCAGTTCTTC.

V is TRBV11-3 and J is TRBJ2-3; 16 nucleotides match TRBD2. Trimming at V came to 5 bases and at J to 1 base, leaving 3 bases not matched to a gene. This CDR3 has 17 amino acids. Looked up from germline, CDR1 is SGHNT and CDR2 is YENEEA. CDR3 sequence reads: CASSRGTSGGGTDTQYF. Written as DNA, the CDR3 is TGTGCCAGCAGCCGCGGGACTAGCGGGGGGGGCACAGATACGCAGTATTTT. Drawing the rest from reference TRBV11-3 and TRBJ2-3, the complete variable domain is EAGVVQSPRYKIIEKKQPVAFWCNPISGHNTLYWYLQNLGQGPELLIRYENEEAVDDSQLPKDRFSAERLKGVDSTLKIQPAELGDSAVYLCASSRGTSGGGTDTQYFGPGTRLTVL.

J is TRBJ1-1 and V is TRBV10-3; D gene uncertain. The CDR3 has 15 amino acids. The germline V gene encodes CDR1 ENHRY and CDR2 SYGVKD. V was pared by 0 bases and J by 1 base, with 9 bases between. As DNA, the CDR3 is TGTGCCATCAGTGAGTCTGCACAGAGGAACACTGAAGCTTTCTTT. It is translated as CAISESAQRNTEAFF.

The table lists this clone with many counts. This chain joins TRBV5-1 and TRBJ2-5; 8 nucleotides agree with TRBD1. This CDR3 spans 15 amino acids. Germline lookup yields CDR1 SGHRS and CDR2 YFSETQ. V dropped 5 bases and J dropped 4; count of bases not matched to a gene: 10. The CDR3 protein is CASSMRTGIGETQYF. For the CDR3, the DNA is TGCGCCAGCAGTATGAGGACAGGGATAGGAGAGACCCAGTACTTC.

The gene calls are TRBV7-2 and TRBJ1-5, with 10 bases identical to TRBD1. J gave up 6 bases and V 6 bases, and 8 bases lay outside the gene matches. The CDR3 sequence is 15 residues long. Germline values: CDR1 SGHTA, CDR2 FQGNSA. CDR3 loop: CASRQAGTGVQPQHF. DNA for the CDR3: TGTGCCAGCAGACAAGCCGGGACAGGGGTTCAGCCCCAGCATTTT.